The next 31 T cell receptor beta chains were all read from a single sample in a study of blood T cell repertoires in COVID-19. Profiling relied on immunoSEQ multiplex PCR, and the TCRdb table lists in-frame clones only, not all of them. The table records under 500,000 clones, roughly nine tenths of them present only once. The material sequenced was PBMCs or T cells enriched from blood (not recorded which). The source is a man aged 30 to 39 who had recovered from COVID-19.

This clone was observed a single time. The rearrangement uses TRBV11-2 and TRBJ1-1; the D gene is possibly TRBD1 (5 bases). The CDR3 is 15 amino acids. V was clipped by 1 base and J by 1 base, with 10 bases between them. Germline-derived CDR1 and CDR2 are SGHAT and FQNNGV. CDR3 protein: CASSLGQRPNTEAFF. The CDR3, as DNA: TGTGCCAGCAGCTTAGGACAGCGACCGAACACTGAAGCTTTCTTT.

The V gene is TRBV28, the J gene TRBJ1-5; TRBD1 is a possible D gene (6 bases). This CDR3 comprises 12 residues. Trimming stripped 7 bases from V and 6 bases from J, with 10 bases between. Germline V gene lookup returns CDR1 MDHEN and CDR2 SYDVKM. CDR3 loop: CASTTGFQPQHF. The CDR3 DNA sequence: TGTGCCAGCACTACAGGGTTTCAGCCCCAGCATTTT.

V and J are TRBV18 and TRBJ1-3; 10 bases fit TRBD1. The CDR3 contains 16 residues. The trim removed 4 bases at V and 2 bases at J, leaving 5 bases unmatched. Germline assignment: CDR1 KGHSH and CDR2 LQKENI. Here the CDR3 reads CASSQGQGKAGNTIYF. The CDR3 DNA is TGTGCCAGCTCACAGGGACAGGGGAAGGCTGGAAACACCATATATTTT.

This clone appeared a single time. The CDR3 coding sequence is TGTGCCAGCGGACGGACACCTGAAAAACTGTTTTTT. It encodes CASGRTPEKLFF. This chain links TRBV7-9 with TRBJ1-4; possible D gene TRBD1, 5 bases. Germline V CDR1 and CDR2: SEHNR, FQNEAQ (reference sequence). Trimming took 8 bases from V and 7 from J, leaving 11 bases between them. This CDR3 spans 12 amino acids.

This clone was seen only a few times. The chain recombines TRBV2 with TRBJ2-3; D unclear. V lost 4 bases and J 5 bases, leaving 13 bases between the germline ends. The CDR3 sequence is 14 residues long. Germline CDR1 SNHLY, CDR2 FYNNEI. CDR3 DNA: TGTGCCAGCAGTGTGTCCCATCGAGGAGATACGCAGTATTTT. Its protein is CASSVSHRGDTQYF.

The J gene is TRBJ2-6, the V gene TRBV19; D is possibly TRBD1 (6 bases). Germline V gene sequence: CDR1 LNHDA, CDR2 SQIVND (reference sequence). The V end lost 4 bases, the J end lost 0 bases, and 10 bases lay between the germline ends. There are 16 residues in the CDR3. The CDR3 reads CASSTDSLSGANVLTF. In DNA form, the CDR3 reads TGTGCCAGTAGTACGGACAGCCTCTCTGGGGCCAACGTCCTGACTTTC.

The chain recombines TRBV7-9 with TRBJ2-1; D is possibly TRBD1 (6 bases). Germline loops: CDR1 SEHNR, CDR2 FQNEAQ (reference sequence). V was shortened by 5 bases and J by 4 bases, with 18 bases between the two germline ends. The CDR3 is 16 residues long. CDR3 loop: CASSHPVRGIYNEQFF. The CDR3 region has the DNA TGTGCCAGCAGCCATCCCGTTAGGGGGATTTACAATGAGCAGTTCTTC.

The chain is built from TRBV7-8 and TRBJ2-1; D gene uncertain. This CDR3 is 13 amino acids long. Looked up from germline, CDR1 is SGHVS and CDR2 is FQNEAQ. Between the trimmed V and J ends, which lost 2 bases and 4 bases, there was a span of 6 bases. Here the CDR3 reads CASSLSRYNEQFF. The CDR3 coding sequence is TGTGCCAGCAGCTTATCCCGGTACAATGAGCAGTTCTTC.

The chain's CDR3 is CAWRKNRGTYEKLFF. As DNA, the CDR3 is TGTGCCTGGAGGAAAAACAGGGGGACGTATGAAAAACTGTTTTTT. V usage is TRBV30 and J usage is TRBJ1-4; 8 bases fit TRBD1. The CDR3 extends over 15 amino acids. Trimming took 3 bases from V and 6 from J; bases not matched to a gene: 9. Germline V gene sequence: CDR1 GTSNPN, CDR2 SVGIG (reference sequence).

The genes are TRBV11-2 and TRBJ1-6; perhaps TRBD1 as D (5 bases). The V and J ends lost 5 bases and 7 bases respectively, with 9 bases between them. CDR1 and CDR2 (germline): SGHAT, FQNNGV. The CDR3 is made up of 13 amino acids. The CDR3 protein is CASSPGWNSPLHF. For the CDR3, the DNA is TGTGCCAGCAGCCCAGGGTGGAATTCACCCCTCCACTTT.

J is TRBJ2-3 and V is TRBV3-1 (or the pseudogene TRBV3-2); D uncertain. Trimming pared 5 bases from V and 3 bases from J, leaving 6 bases between. The CDR3 consists of 12 residues. Germline CDR1 is LGHDT and CDR2 is YNNKEL (reference sequence). CDR3 DNA: TGTGCCAGCAGCATTAATACAGATACGCAGTATTTT. Translating it yields CASSINTDTQYF.

This clone was detected only once. The rearrangement links TRBV28 to TRBJ1-5; 10 positions match TRBD1. Looked up from germline, CDR1 is MDHEN and CDR2 is SYDVKM. The CDR3 covers 15 residues. V shed 8 bases, J shed 5 bases, and the junction held 9 bases outside the gene matches. The CDR3 region has the DNA TGTGCCAGCCGACTCGGGACAGGGGTCTATCAGCCCCAGCATTTT. Translated: CASRLGTGVYQPQHF.

The chain recombines TRBV28 with TRBJ1-5; D is possibly TRBD1 (5 bases). Germline-derived CDR1 and CDR2 are MDHEN and SYDVKM. This CDR3 has 15 amino acids. V was trimmed by 3 bases and J by 7 bases, leaving 16 bases between them. CDR3 in amino acids: CASSLGHSLKQPQHF. For the CDR3, the DNA is TGTGCCAGCAGTTTGGGGCACAGTCTGAAGCAGCCCCAGCATTTT.

The gene calls are TRBV5-1 and TRBJ2-7; D is ambiguous. V lost 0 bases and J 2 bases, leaving 12 bases between the germline ends. The CDR3 length is 15 residues. Per the germline V gene, CDR1 is SGHRS and CDR2 is YFSETQ. CDR3 DNA: TGCGCCAGCAGCTTGGTGCCAGGTCAAACCTACGAGCAGTACTTC. Its protein is CASSLVPGQTYEQYF.

This clone was observed once. The chain links TRBV27 to TRBJ2-1, with 9 positions matching TRBD2. This CDR3 region has 16 residues. V lost 8 bases and J lost 1; bases outside the gene matches: 9. The germline V gene encodes CDR1 MNHEY and CDR2 SMNVEV (reference sequence). CDR3 residues: CASEAGGGLSYNEQFF. The CDR3 DNA follows: TGTGCCAGCGAGGCGGGAGGGGGGCTATCCTACAATGAGCAGTTCTTC.

The rearrangement joins TRBV5-1 to TRBJ2-7; D gene unclear. The CDR3 is made up of 14 amino acids. Trimming left V 0 bases short and J 5 bases short, with 12 bases between. In germline, CDR1 is SGHRS, CDR2 YFSETQ. The CDR3: CASSLDVEVHEQYF. The DNA of the CDR3 is TGCGCCAGCAGCTTGGATGTAGAGGTTCACGAGCAGTACTTC.

The chain is built from TRBV27 and TRBJ2-7, with D possibly being TRBD1 (6 bases). The CDR3 contains 14 residues. Germline V gene data show CDR1 as MNHEY and CDR2 as SMNVEV (reference sequence). V was pared by 4 bases and J by 0 bases, with 10 bases between. The CDR3 loop is CASSSRDTSYEQYF. DNA of the CDR3: TGTGCCAGCAGTTCCCGGGACACCTCCTACGAGCAGTACTTC.

The V gene is TRBV14, the J gene TRBJ1-3, with 11 bases matching TRBD1. V trimming: 3 bases; J trimming: 1 base; junction bases outside the gene matches: 5. The CDR3 has 17 residues. The germline V gene encodes CDR1 SGHDN and CDR2 FVKESK. The CDR3 sequence is CASSHPGQGASGNTIYF. The CDR3 DNA sequence: TGTGCCAGCAGCCATCCAGGACAGGGGGCTTCTGGAAACACCATATATTTT. Combining the CDR3 with reference TRBV14 and TRBJ1-3 gives the whole variable domain EAGVTQFPSHSVIEKGQTVTLRCDPISGHDNLYWYRRVMGKEIKFLLHFVKESKQDESGMPNNRFLAERTGGTYSTLKVQPAELEDSGVYFCASSHPGQGASGNTIYFGEGSWLTVV.

Comments on this clone: The same CDR3 arises from other DNA sequences in this sample as well. The V and J genes are TRBV5-4 and TRBJ2-1; TRBD2 might be the D (6 bases). CDR1 SGHNT and CDR2 YYREEE come from the germline V gene (reference sequence). The CDR3 sequence is 15 residues long. V lost 0 bases to trimming and J lost 0 bases, with 7 bases between them. The CDR3 coding sequence is TGTGCCAGCAGCTTGGACGGGAGCTCCTACAATGAGCAGTTCTTC. Its translation: CASSLDGSSYNEQFF.

The rearrangement links TRBV30 to TRBJ1-1; D remains unclear. Germline values: CDR1 GTSNPN, CDR2 SVGIG (reference sequence). V was trimmed by 6 bases and J by 4 bases, leaving 9 bases between them. CDR3 length equals 11 residues. The DNA for the CDR3 is TGTGCCTGCCAAGAGAGCACTGAAGCTTTCTTT. This translates into CACQESTEAFF.

This chain joins TRBV2 and TRBJ1-3; D is perhaps TRBD1 (5 bases). The CDR3 contains 16 residues. From germline, CDR1 is SNHLY and CDR2 FYNNEI. Between the trimmed V and J ends, which lost 5 bases and 0 bases, there was a span of 14 bases. The CDR3 DNA reads TGTGCCAGCAGTCCTCTGGGACTAAGCTCTGGAAACACCATATATTTT. This codes for CASSPLGLSSGNTIYF.

This clone was observed a single time. J is TRBJ2-7 and V is TRBV6-5; D call uncertain. Germline V CDR1 and CDR2: MNHEY, SVGAGI. The CDR3 has 15 amino acids. Trimming stripped 0 bases from V and 2 bases from J, with 11 bases between. The CDR3 protein is CASSYSRGQTYEQYF. In DNA, the CDR3 is TGTGCCAGCAGTTACTCCCGCGGTCAAACCTACGAGCAGTACTTC.

The chain uses TRBV28 and TRBJ1-4; weak D call: TRBD1 (5 bases). V lost 5 bases, J lost 4 bases, and 14 bases lay in between. The CDR3 runs to 15 residues. From germline, CDR1 is MDHEN and CDR2 SYDVKM. The CDR3 DNA reads as TGTGCCAGCAGTCCACTGGGGGGGGTTAATGAAAAACTGTTTTTT. This sequence encodes CASSPLGGVNEKLFF.

V usage is TRBV28 and J usage is TRBJ1-6, with D possibly being TRBD1 (5 bases). Per germline, CDR1 MDHEN and CDR2 SYDVKM. CDR3 size: 14 residues. V lost 6 bases, J lost 3 bases, and 9 bases lay in between. In nucleotides, the CDR3 is TGTGCCAGCAGACAGACAGACTATAATTCACCCCTCCACTTT. Its protein is CASRQTDYNSPLHF.

The genes are TRBV10-3 and TRBJ2-5; D possibly corresponds to TRBD1 (5 bases). V shed 4 bases and J shed 4 bases, with 10 bases lying between them. Looked up from germline, CDR1 is ENHRY and CDR2 is SYGVKD. The CDR3 sequence is 13 residues long. This CDR3 reads CAISAQQGETQYF. DNA of the CDR3: TGTGCCATCAGTGCCCAGCAGGGAGAGACCCAGTACTTC.

V and J are TRBV10-2 and TRBJ2-7; D gene uncertain. Trimming took off 0 bases at V and 3 bases at J, with 6 bases between the two ends. Germline CDR1 is WSHSY and CDR2 is SAAADI. This CDR3 contains 13 residues. The CDR3, as DNA: TGCGCCAGCAGTGAGTCGGCAAGCTACGAGCAGTACTTC. Translation gives CASSESASYEQYF.

The V call is TRBV15, the J call TRBJ2-5; D is perhaps TRBD1 (5 bases). CDR1 LNHNV and CDR2 YYDKDF come from the germline V gene (reference sequence). Trimming took 3 bases from V and 5 from J, leaving 19 bases between them. The CDR3 length is 16 residues. The CDR3 DNA reads as TGTGCCACCAGCAGCAACTGGGGCTCAGGGTGGGAGACCCAGTACTTC. This sequence encodes CATSSNWGSGWETQYF.

This clone was detected only once. The CDR3 nucleotides read TGTGCCAGCAGCTTGGCCGGGACAGTCTCATTAGGCTACACCTTC. It is translated as CASSLAGTVSLGYTF. V usage is TRBV5-6 and J usage is TRBJ1-2; TRBD1 matches 7 bases. With 0 bases clipped from V and 8 bases from J, the junction kept 10 bases outside the gene matches. Germline CDR1 and CDR2: SGHDT and YYEEEE. This CDR3 region has 15 residues.

The chain links TRBV7-9 to TRBJ2-4; the match to TRBD1 covers 10 bases. The germline V gene encodes CDR1 SEHNR and CDR2 FQNEAQ (reference sequence). The V segment lost 5 bases and the J segment 9 bases; nucleotides outside the gene matches: 13. The CDR3 is 16 amino acids. The DNA of the CDR3 is TGTGCCAGCAGCCCCAAACCGGGACAGGGGTTCGGCATTCAGTACTTC. Translating it yields CASSPKPGQGFGIQYF. The full variable domain, rest sourced from reference TRBV7-9 and TRBJ2-4, is DTGVSQNPRHKITKRGQNVTFRCDPISEHNRLYWYRQTLGQGPEFLTYFQNEAQLEKSRLLSDRFSAERPKGSFSTLEIQRTEQGDSAMYLCASSPKPGQGFGIQYFGAGTRLSVL.

J is TRBJ2-1 and V is TRBV14; 7 bases map to TRBD2. J lost 0 bases, V lost 4 bases, and 6 bases had no gene match. This CDR3 comprises 16 residues. CDR1 SGHDN and CDR2 FVKESK come from the germline V gene. The CDR3 region has the DNA TGTGCCAGCAGCCCTCTGGGAGGGAGCTCCTACAATGAGCAGTTCTTC. Its translation: CASSPLGGSSYNEQFF.

This chain links TRBV6-1 with TRBJ2-7; weak D call: TRBD2 (5 bases). The CDR3 sequence is 13 residues long. Trimming left V 7 bases short and J 2 bases short, with 12 bases between. Germline V gene data show CDR1 as MNHNS and CDR2 as SASEGT. This chain's CDR3 is CASKRRGTYEQYF. In DNA form, the CDR3 reads TGTGCCAGCAAGAGGAGAGGGACCTACGAGCAGTACTTC.